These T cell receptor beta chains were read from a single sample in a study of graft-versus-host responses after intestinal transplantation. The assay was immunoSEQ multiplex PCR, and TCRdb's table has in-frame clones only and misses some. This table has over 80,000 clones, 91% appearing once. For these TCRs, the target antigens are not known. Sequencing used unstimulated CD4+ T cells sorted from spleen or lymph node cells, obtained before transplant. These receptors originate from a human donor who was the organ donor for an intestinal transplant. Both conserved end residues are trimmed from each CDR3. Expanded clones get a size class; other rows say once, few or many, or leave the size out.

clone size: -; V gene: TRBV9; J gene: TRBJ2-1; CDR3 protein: ASSLLGGQGGEQF
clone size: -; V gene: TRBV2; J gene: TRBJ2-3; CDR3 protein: ASSERSDTQY
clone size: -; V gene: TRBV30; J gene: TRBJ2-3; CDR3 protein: AWSVAGGTDTQY
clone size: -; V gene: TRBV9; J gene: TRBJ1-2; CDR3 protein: ASSEGDRLNYGYT
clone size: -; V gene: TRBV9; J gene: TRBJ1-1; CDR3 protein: ASSAEDRGLTEAF
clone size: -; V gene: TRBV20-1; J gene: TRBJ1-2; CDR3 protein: SAYRGYGYT
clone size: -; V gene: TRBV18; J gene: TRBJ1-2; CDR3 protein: ASSPRPGDSYGYT
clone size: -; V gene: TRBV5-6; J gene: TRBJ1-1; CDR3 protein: ASSLQWTGGITEAF
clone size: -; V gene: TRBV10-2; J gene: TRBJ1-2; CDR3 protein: ASTPSGNYGYT
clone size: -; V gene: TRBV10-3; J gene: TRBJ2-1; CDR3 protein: AANSIALEQF
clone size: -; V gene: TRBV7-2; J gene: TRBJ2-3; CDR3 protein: ASSPQGTDTQY
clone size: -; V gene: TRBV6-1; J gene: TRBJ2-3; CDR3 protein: AESRTAGWTDTQY
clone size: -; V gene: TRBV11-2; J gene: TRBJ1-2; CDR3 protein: ASTFGGNYGYT
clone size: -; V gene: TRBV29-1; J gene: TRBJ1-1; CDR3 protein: SVEPGQVNTEAF
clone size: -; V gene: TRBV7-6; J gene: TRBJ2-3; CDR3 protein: ASSLRTSGTDTQY
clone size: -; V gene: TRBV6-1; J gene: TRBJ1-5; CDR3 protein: ASSGTGGSNQPQH
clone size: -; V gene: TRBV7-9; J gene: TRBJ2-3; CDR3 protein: ASSHRPGQGSRTQY
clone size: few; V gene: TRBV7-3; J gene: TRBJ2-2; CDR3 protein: ASRITGGTGELF
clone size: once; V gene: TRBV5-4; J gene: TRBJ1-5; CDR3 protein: ASSSEGAQWPQH
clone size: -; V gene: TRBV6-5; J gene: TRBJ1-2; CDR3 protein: ASSYQAGVDGYT
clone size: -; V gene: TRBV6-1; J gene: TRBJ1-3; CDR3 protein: ASSGFGTGNTIY
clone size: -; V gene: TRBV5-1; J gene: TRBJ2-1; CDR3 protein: ASSLTTGGVQF
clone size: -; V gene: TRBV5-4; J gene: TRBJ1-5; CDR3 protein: ASSPGGSNQPQH
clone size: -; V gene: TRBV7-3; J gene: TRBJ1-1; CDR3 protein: ASSLSRGATEAF
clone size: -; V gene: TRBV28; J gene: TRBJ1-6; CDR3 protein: ASKVLGAGVYNSPLH
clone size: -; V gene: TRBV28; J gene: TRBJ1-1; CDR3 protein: ASRDRGWNTEAF
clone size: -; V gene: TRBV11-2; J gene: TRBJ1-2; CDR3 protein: ASSFQGQGSYGYT
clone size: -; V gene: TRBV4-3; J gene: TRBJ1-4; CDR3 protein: ASSPTTGGGEKLF
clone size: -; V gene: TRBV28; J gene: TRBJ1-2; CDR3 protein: ASSFAPGTGGGGMNYGYT
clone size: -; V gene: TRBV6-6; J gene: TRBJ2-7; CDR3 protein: ASSYVAGAVSGPQY
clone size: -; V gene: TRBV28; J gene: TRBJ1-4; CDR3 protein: ASSPDRRKEKLF
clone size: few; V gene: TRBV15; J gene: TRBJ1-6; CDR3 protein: ATSRASNSPLH
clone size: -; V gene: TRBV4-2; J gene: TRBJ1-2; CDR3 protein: ASSQNDRDRVYGYT
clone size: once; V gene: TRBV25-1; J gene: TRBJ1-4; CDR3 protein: ASSRQGRGEKLF
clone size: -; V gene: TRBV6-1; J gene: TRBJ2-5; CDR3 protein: ASPGRTQY
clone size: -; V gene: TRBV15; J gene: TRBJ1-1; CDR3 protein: ATSRDQLNTEAF
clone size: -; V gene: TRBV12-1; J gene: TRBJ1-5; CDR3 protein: ASSRGDRRSLNQPQH
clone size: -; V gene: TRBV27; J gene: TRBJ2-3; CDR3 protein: ASSLSLGALFTDTQY
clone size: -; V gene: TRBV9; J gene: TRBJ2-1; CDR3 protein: ASSFRLAGEQF
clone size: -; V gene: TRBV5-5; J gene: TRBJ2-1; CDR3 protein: ASSLAVSRAGASYNEQF
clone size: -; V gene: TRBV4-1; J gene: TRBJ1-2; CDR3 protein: ASSPRDGYGYT
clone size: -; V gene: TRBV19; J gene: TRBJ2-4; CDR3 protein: ASSPYLSNIQY
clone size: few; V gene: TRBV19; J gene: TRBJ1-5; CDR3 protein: ASTRNHNQPQH
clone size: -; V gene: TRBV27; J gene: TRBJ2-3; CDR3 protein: ASSGLPGDTQY